This TCR beta chain was obtained from a study of blood T cell repertoires in COVID-19 (dated by TCRdb to 2020 to 2022). At the level of the whole study: Samples from collaborators originated in the United States, Italy and Spain and spanned both the acute and convalescent phases of COVID-19. The samples were drawn from two sources: the first 160 participants of the ongoing ImmuneRACE study, and approximately 1,300 subjects contributed by 6 global collaborators. Sample metadata almost always included a de-identified subject ID, COVID-19 status, age in years and sex. A freely available public database, intended as a resource for researchers studying the immune response to SARS-CoV-2, is where the repertoires were released. The material from the prospective study consisted of cDNA or gDNA derived from T cells, B-cell-depleted T cells, or PBMCs. Subjects who had been exposed to COVID-19, were actively infected with it, or had recovered from it provided the deeply sampled blood TCRbeta repertoires that made up the dataset. Where available, HLA class I and class II types were obtained from metadata supplied by the sample provider rather than from assay-based typing.

TCRbeta CDR3 regions were amplified from genomic DNA by means of the immunoSEQ Assay, a bias-controlled multiplex PCR. As for the authors' bioinformatics: The number of nucleated cells in each sample was estimated from the amplification of reference gene primers within the assay. Sequence reads were collapsed and filtered to measure the absolute abundance of every unique TCRbeta CDR3 rearrangement. Productive Simpson clonality was computed per sample as the square root of Simpson's diversity index over productive rearrangements. TCRdb obtained this table from immuneACCESS and retained in-frame rearrangements with V and J assigned. These tables miss some clones; where compared with another copy, unresolved V genes account for less than half of the shortfall, and the remainder is unexplained. V and J calls and clone size follow that table, whereas D and trimming were derived from the DNA. The sample contains over 200,000 clones, 65% to 90% of them found a single time. Clones ranked in the top ten supply roughly a sixth of the sample.

With regard to this clone: What this receptor recognizes is not known. The sample holds no much larger clone one base away, and base qualities are not on file.

Enrolling through a virtual design, the prospective study's participants ranged in age from roughly 18 to 95 years and lived across roughly 23 United States geographic areas. In the prospective study, participants were assigned to cohorts based on the clinical history participants reported in a screening survey and a study questionnaire. ImmuneRACE Cohort 3 recovered participants were defined by two consecutive negative NP/OP PCR tests, healthcare professional clearance, or symptom resolution. Each participant in the prospective study had whole blood, serum and a nasopharyngeal or oropharyngeal swab collected by mobile phlebotomists. Additional blood draws and questionnaires over an approximately 2-month period could optionally be provided by prospective study participants. Prospective study blood samples were shipped either frozen or at room temperature before DNA extraction. The junction carries 11 bases between V and J, which are trimmed by 0 bases and 6 bases respectively. The CDR3 runs 14 amino acids, cysteine and phenylalanine included. Of all the DNA, just the CDR3 is kept, 42 bases in frame from base 1. Reading the germline V gene (reference sequence) gives CDR1 LGHDT and CDR2 YNNKEL.

Findings and caveats that apply to the study as a whole: The amount of clinical and demographic metadata varied by source and participant and was provided uncurated.

The origin of this receptor is a man aged 18 to 29 who had recovered from COVID-19. Sample: PBMCs or T cells enriched from blood (not recorded which). The rearranged chain carries TRBV3-1 (or the pseudogene TRBV3-2) and TRBJ2-5, with the identity of the D gene unclear. The DNA sequence is as follows: TGTGCCAGCAGCCAAGAGAATTCTGAGCAGACCCAGTACTTC. This yields the protein CASSQENSEQTQYF.